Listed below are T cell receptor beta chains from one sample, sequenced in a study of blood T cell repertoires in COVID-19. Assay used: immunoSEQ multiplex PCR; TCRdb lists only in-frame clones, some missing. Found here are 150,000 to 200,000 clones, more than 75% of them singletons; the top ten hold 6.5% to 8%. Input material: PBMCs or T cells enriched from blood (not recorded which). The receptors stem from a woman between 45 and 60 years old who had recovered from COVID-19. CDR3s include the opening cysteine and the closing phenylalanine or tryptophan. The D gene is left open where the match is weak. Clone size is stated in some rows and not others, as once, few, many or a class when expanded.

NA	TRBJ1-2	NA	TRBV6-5	TGTGCCAGCACCCAGGGGTTCTCGAACTATGGCTACACCTTC	CASTQGFSNYGYTF
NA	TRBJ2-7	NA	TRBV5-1	TGCGCCAGCAGCTTGGCCCCGGGGGACTACGAGCAGTACTTC	CASSLAPGDYEQYF
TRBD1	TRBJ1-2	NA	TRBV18	TGTGCCAGCTCACCAAGGACAGGGGAAAGGAGCTACACCTTC	CASSPRTGERSYTF
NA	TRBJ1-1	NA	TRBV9	TGTGCCAGCAGCGTAGTCGGAGAGATGAACACTGAAGCTTTCTTT	CASSVVGEMNTEAFF
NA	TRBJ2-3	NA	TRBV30	TGTGCCTGGAGTGTGGGCAATATCGGCACAGATACGCAGTATTTT	CAWSVGNIGTDTQYF
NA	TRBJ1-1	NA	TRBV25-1	TGTGCCAGCAGCCCCGCCGAGGGCTACACTGAAGCTTTCTTT	CASSPAEGYTEAFF
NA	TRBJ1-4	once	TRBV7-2	TGTGCCAGCAGCGCATCTGAGACAGGAGCTAATGAAAAACTGTTTTTT	CASSASETGANEKLFF
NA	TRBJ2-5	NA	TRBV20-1	TGCAGTGCCCTCGCGGTAGTGACCCAGTACTTC	CSALAVVTQYF
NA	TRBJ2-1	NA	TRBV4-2	TGTGCCAGCAGCCCGGAGATAACTGGACATAGTAACAATGAGCAGTTCTTC	CASSPEITGHSNNEQFF
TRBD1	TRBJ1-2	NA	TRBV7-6	TGTGCCAGCAGCTTAGACCCACAGGGGTTGGGAAGAGGCTACACCTTC	CASSLDPQGLGRGYTF
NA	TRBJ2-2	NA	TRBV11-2	TGTGCCAGCTCCACAGGGCAACGCGCGAACACCGGGGAGCTGTTTTTT	CASSTGQRANTGELFF
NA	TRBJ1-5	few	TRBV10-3	TGTGCCATATCAGGAGTTAGGGGTGGCAATCAGCCCCAGCATTTT	CAISGVRGGNQPQHF
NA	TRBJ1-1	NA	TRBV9	TGTGCCAGCAGCGTAGCCGGAGAGAACACTGAAGCTTTCTTT	CASSVAGENTEAFF
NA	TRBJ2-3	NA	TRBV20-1	TGCAGTGCTCGGTACACAGATACGCAGTATTTT	CSARYTDTQYF
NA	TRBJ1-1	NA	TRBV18	TGTGCCAGCTCGCAGGAGGGTGGAAAGTGGGGCACTGAAGCTTTCTTT	CASSQEGGKWGTEAFF
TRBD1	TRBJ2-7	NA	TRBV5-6	TGTGCCAGCTCCAGTGACAGGGCAGGGCAGTACTTC	CASSSDRAGQYF
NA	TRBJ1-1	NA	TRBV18	TGTGCCAGCTCAACCCAGGAGAACACTGAAGCTTTCTTT	CASSTQENTEAFF
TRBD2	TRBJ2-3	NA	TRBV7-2	TGTGCCAGCAGCTCCCCGCAGCGGGGGATCGATACGCAGTATTTT	CASSSPQRGIDTQYF
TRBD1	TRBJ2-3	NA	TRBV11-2	TGTGCCAGCAGAGGGGGGCCGGGACAGGGGGCTTATACGCAGTATTTT	CASRGGPGQGAYTQYF
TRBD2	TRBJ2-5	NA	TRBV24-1	TGTGCCACCGGCGGGACTACGAGGGAGACCCAGTACTTC	CATGGTTRETQYF
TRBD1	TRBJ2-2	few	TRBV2	TGTGCCACTGACAGGGGGCCGGGCACCGGGGAGCTGTTTTTT	CATDRGPGTGELFF
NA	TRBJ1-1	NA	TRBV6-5	TGTGCCAGCAGTTATCTACCCATGAACACTGAAGCTTTCTTT	CASSYLPMNTEAFF
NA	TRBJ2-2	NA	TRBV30	TGTGCCTGGAAGGTGGGCCCGAACACCGGGGAGCTGTTTTTT	CAWKVGPNTGELFF
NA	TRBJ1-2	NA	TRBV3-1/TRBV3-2	TGTGCCAGCACTCGGAGGTGCAGCCACCCTCTAGGCTATGGCTACACCTTC	CASTRRCSHPLGYGYTF
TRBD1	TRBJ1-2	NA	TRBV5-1	TGCGCCAGCAGCTTGGCCCGAGGGGGCGTCGGGGATTATGGCTACACCTTC	CASSLARGGVGDYGYTF
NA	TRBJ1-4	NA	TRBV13	TGTGCCAGCAGCCCCAGGGGCGAGGTAGAAAAACTGTTTTTT	CASSPRGEVEKLFF
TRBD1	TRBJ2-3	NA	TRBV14	TGTGCCAGCAGCCAGACTCCTCGGGACAGGGGAACAGATACGCAGTATTTT	CASSQTPRDRGTDTQYF